These 26 T cell receptor beta chains originate from one sample sequenced in a study of regulatory T cells in long-lasting Graves disease. TCR beta libraries were built with iRepertoire HTBI primers and Arm-PCR of CDR3 regions. A single record per CDR3 protein comes from TCRdb applying MiXCR to the multiplex PCR reads. The sample carries roughly 530,000 distinct CDR3 sequences, around 16% recorded once. Described time point: newly diagnosed GD, antithyroid drugs for less than 3 months. Extracted PBMC RNA gave rise to the TCR library. These data also formed part of another study, on T cells in Graves' hyperthyroidism and ophthalmopathy.

This specimen consisted of peripheral blood mononuclear cells (PBMCs), obtained at new diagnosis, from a patient treated with antithyroid drugs. The source is a woman aged 35-65 years with Graves disease.

J is TRBJ2-1 and V is TRBV10-3, with 12 positions matching TRBD2. The CDR3 loop spans 17 amino acids. V trimming: 0 bases; J trimming: 5 bases; junction bases outside the gene matches: 5. Germline V gives CDR1 ENHRY, CDR2 SYGVKD. The CDR3 nucleotides are TGTGCCATCAGTGAGTCGACTAGCGGGGGATTAAACAATGAGCAGTTCTTC. Its protein product is CAISESTSGGLNNEQFF.

This clonotype has a count of ten or more. The rearrangement uses TRBV6-1 and TRBJ2-1; 7 bases are a match to TRBD2. Losses at the gene ends were 5 bases for V and 1 base for J; bases not matched to a gene: 5. The CDR3 has 15 residues. In germline, CDR1 is MNHNS, CDR2 SASEGT. CDR3 protein: CASSILAASYNEQFF. The CDR3 DNA is TGTGCCAGCAGTATTCTAGCGGCTTCCTACAATGAGCAGTTCTTC.

This clonotype was seen only a few times. The chain carries TRBV6-1 and TRBJ2-3; D might be TRBD2 (6 bases). CDR3 length: 15 residues. Trimming removed 3 bases from V and 1 base from J, with 11 bases in between. Germline CDR1 is MNHNS and CDR2 is SASEGT. Here the CDR3 DNA reads TGTGCCAGCAGTGATATTAGCGGACGCACAGATACGCAGTATTTT. This gives the protein CASSDISGRTDTQYF.

This clonotype appeared many times. This chain joins TRBV6-1 and TRBJ1-2; 7 bases are a match to TRBD1. Germline loops: CDR1 MNHNS, CDR2 SASEGT. V trimming: 6 bases; J trimming: 0 bases; junction bases outside the gene matches: 7. The CDR3 length is 15 residues. In DNA form, the CDR3 reads TGTGCCAGCAGACAGCCGGGACAGTCTAACTATGGCTACACCTTC. Protein: CASRQPGQSNYGYTF.

The genes are TRBV19 and TRBJ1-2; 7 bases agree with TRBD1. CDR3 length: 13 residues. CDR1 is LNHDA and CDR2 is SQIVND in the germline V gene (reference sequence). J was trimmed by 7 bases and V by 6 bases; bases with no gene match: 8. The CDR3: CASSTGEYSGYTF. In DNA form, the CDR3 reads TGTGCCAGTAGCACAGGGGAATATAGTGGCTACACCTTC.

This clonotype appeared a few times. V gene TRBV10-3 combines with J gene TRBJ1-4; D is uncertain. The CDR3 length is 15 residues. V lost 10 bases, J lost 6 bases, and 21 bases lay in between. The germline CDR1 and CDR2 sequences are ENHRY and SYGVKD. DNA of the CDR3: TGTGCCACCTGTCCTTCGACCGGAGAGGATGAAAAACTGTTTTTT. It codes for CATCPSTGEDEKLFF.

This clonotype was recorded at least ten times. The chain employs TRBV12-3 or TRBV12-4 and TRBJ1-2, with D possibly TRBD1 on 5 matching bases. CDR3 size: 14 residues. Trimming shortened V by 6 bases and J by 2 bases, and 13 bases separated the two germline ends. The CDR3 protein is CASSRGRTNYGYTF. The CDR3 coding sequence is TGTGCCAGCAGCCGGGGACGGACAAACTATGGCTACACCTTC.

This clonotype was seen at least ten times. The chain links TRBV5-1 to TRBJ1-1; weak D call: TRBD1 (5 bases). Between the trimmed V and J ends, which lost 2 bases and 1 base, there was a span of 12 bases. The length of the CDR3 is 15 residues. The germline gives CDR1 SGHRS, CDR2 YFSETQ. The CDR3 sequence is CASSLGVPENTEAFF. In DNA form, the CDR3 reads TGCGCCAGCAGCTTAGGGGTCCCGGAGAACACTGAAGCTTTCTTT.

A remark on this clonotype: A much more abundant neighbour one base away suggests this may be a read error. The genes are TRBV28 and TRBJ1-4; 8 bases align to TRBD1. Per the germline V gene, CDR1 is MDHEN and CDR2 is SYDVKM. Trimming cost V 6 bases and J 8 bases; bases outside gene matches: 11. This CDR3 has 15 residues. CDR3 sequence (DNA): TGTGCCAGCAGGCCGGACAGGGAACGCGGGGAAAAACTGTTTTTT. Amino acids: CASRPDRERGEKLFF.

The sample holds a few counts of this clonotype. This rearrangement joins TRBV24-1 to TRBJ2-3; D not certain. Germline V CDR1 and CDR2: KGHDR, SFDVKD. The CDR3 has 15 residues. Trimming took 2 bases from V and 2 from J, leaving 10 bases between them. The CDR3 DNA reads as TGTGCCACCAGTGATTCCCCGCCGCACACAGATACGCAGTATTTT. Amino acid sequence: CATSDSPPHTDTQYF.

This clonotype has only one observation. This chain links TRBV20-1 with TRBJ2-2; weak D call: TRBD1 (6 bases). The V gene's germline CDR1 is DFQATT and CDR2 SNEGSKA (reference sequence). V was trimmed by 2 bases and J by 7 bases, leaving 11 bases between them. CDR3 length equals 13 residues. CDR3 residues: CSARPQGIGELFF. The DNA for the CDR3 is TGCAGTGCTAGACCACAGGGAATCGGGGAGCTGTTTTTT.

At least ten counts were recorded for this clonotype. The rearrangement links TRBV5-1 to TRBJ1-5; 10 positions agree with TRBD1. V trimming: 8 bases; J trimming: 9 bases; junction bases outside the gene matches: 14. Germline CDR1 reads SGHRS; CDR2 reads YFSETQ. CDR3 length equals 15 residues. The CDR3 nucleotides are TGCGCCAGTTCAGAGGGGACAGGGGATCAGGGGCCCCAGCATTTT. Protein sequence: CASSEGTGDQGPQHF.

This clonotype was seen many times. The chain uses TRBV7-8 and TRBJ1-1; tentative D call: TRBD1 (6 bases). The CDR3 consists of 16 residues. Looked up from germline, CDR1 is SGHVS and CDR2 is FQNEAQ. Trimming cost V 5 bases and J 3 bases, with 19 bases left between them. The CDR3 loop is CASSPGQGKGYTEAFF. CDR3 sequence (DNA): TGTGCCAGCAGCCCGGGGCAGGGGAAGGGTTACACTGAAGCTTTCTTT.

V gene TRBV27 combines with J gene TRBJ2-4; a weak D match, TRBD2 (5 bases). Germline values: CDR1 MNHEY, CDR2 SMNVEV (reference sequence). This CDR3 region has 14 residues. The V gene lost 10 bases and the J gene lost 0 bases, with 13 bases spanning the gap. CDR3 region: CATSPGIAKNIQYF. The CDR3 nucleotides are TGTGCCACCTCCCCCGGGATAGCCAAAAACATTCAGTACTTC.

This clonotype appeared many times. The J gene is TRBJ2-5, the V gene TRBV12-3 or TRBV12-4, with TRBD2 matching 7 bases. With V trimmed by 7 bases and J by 4 bases, 6 bases remained unmatched. CDR3 length equals 13 residues. The CDR3 region is CASNGPGGETQYF. DNA for the CDR3: TGTGCCAGCAATGGACCGGGGGGAGAGACCCAGTACTTC.

This clonotype was observed at least ten times. This rearrangement joins TRBV3-1 to TRBJ1-6; 7 nucleotides agree with TRBD1. V lost 4 bases, J lost 3 bases, and 9 bases stayed unmatched. The CDR3 has 17 amino acids. Looked up from germline, CDR1 is LGHDT and CDR2 is YNNKEL (reference sequence). CDR3 sequence reads: CASSPPPGTDYNSPLHF. The CDR3 DNA reads TGTGCCAGCAGCCCCCCACCCGGGACAGACTATAATTCACCCCTCCACTTT.

This clonotype occurred a few times. The gene calls are TRBV28 and TRBJ2-3, with D perhaps TRBD1 (5 bases). Germline V gives CDR1 MDHEN, CDR2 SYDVKM. The CDR3 loop spans 15 amino acids. Trimming removed 4 bases from V and 6 bases from J, with 17 bases in between. The CDR3 region is CASSSLLTRADTQYF. CDR3 nucleotide sequence: TGTGCCAGCAGTTCCCTACTCACCAGGGCGGATACGCAGTATTTT.

At least ten counts were recorded for this clonotype. This sequence joins TRBV5-5 and TRBJ1-2, with 12 bases aligning to TRBD1. Germline V gene lookup returns CDR1 SGHKS and CDR2 YYEKEE (reference sequence). Unmatched junction bases numbered 7, after V lost 4 bases and J lost 6 bases. CDR3 size: 15 residues. CDR3 DNA: TGTGCCAGCAGCGTCGACGGGACAGGGGGCGATGGCTACACCTTC. Its protein product is CASSVDGTGGDGYTF. Filled out from reference TRBV5-5 and TRBJ1-2, the complete variable domain reads DAGVTQSPTHLIKTRGQQVTLRCSPISGHKSVSWYQQVLGQGPQFIFQYYEKEERGRGNFPDRFSARQFPNYSSELNVNALLLGDSALYLCASSVDGTGGDGYTFGSGTRLTVV.

About this clonotype: It differs at one base from a far larger clone, so likely a read error. The chain uses TRBV11-2 and TRBJ2-3; D not resolved. The germline V gene encodes CDR1 SGHAT and CDR2 FQNNGV. CDR3 length equals 11 residues. CDR3 residues: CASSNTETQYF. CDR3 nucleotide sequence: TGTGCCAGCAGCAACACAGAAACGCAGTATTTT.

The rearrangement links TRBV2 to TRBJ2-4; either TRBD1 or TRBD2 may fit D (5 bases each). This CDR3 is built from 13 residues. The V and J ends lost 2 bases and 13 bases respectively, with 15 bases between them. CDR1 SNHLY and CDR2 FYNNEI come from the germline V gene. The CDR3 DNA is TGTGCCAGCAGTGAATCCTCGGGACGTATACAGTACTTC. Protein sequence: CASSESSGRIQYF.

In its sample, this clonotype was seen many times. Here the CDR3 DNA reads TGTGCCAGCAGCCATGTAAGCCTGGGAGGGTCTGAAGCTTTCTTT. Its translation: CASSHVSLGGSEAFF. The J gene is TRBJ1-1, the V gene TRBV3-1; no clear D. This CDR3 spans 15 amino acids. V lost 3 bases, J lost 6 bases, and 17 bases lay in between. Germline V gives CDR1 LGHDT, CDR2 YNNKEL (reference sequence). Combining the CDR3 with reference TRBV3-1 and TRBJ1-1 gives the whole variable domain DTAVSQTPKYLVTQMGNDKSIKCEQNLGHDTMYWYKQDSKKFLKIMFSYNNKELIINETVPNRFSPKSPDKAHLNLHINSLELGDSAVYFCASSHVSLGGSEAFFGQGTRLTVV.

J is TRBJ1-2 and V is TRBV29-1, with D perhaps matching TRBD1 (5 bases). The length of the CDR3 is 14 residues. Germline V gene lookup returns CDR1 SQVTM and CDR2 ANQGSEA. V lost 6 bases, J lost 4 bases, and 18 bases lay in between. CDR3 sequence: CSVHLVEGSYGYTF. The CDR3, as DNA: TGCAGCGTCCATCTGGTTGAGGGGTCCTATGGCTACACCTTC.

This sequence joins TRBV5-1 and TRBJ2-2; D unclear. Germline CDR1 SGHRS, CDR2 YFSETQ. Between the trimmed V and J ends, which lost 1 base and 7 bases, there was a span of 8 bases. The CDR3 length is 13 residues. CDR3 sequence: CASSLHRFGELFF. CDR3 DNA: TGCGCCAGCAGCTTGCATCGCTTCGGGGAGCTGTTTTTT.

This clonotype turned up a few times. This chain joins TRBV6-1 and TRBJ1-1; the D gene is possibly TRBD1 (6 bases). Germline values: CDR1 MNHNS, CDR2 SASEGT. V dropped 6 bases and J dropped 2 bases, with 16 bases sitting between them. The CDR3 covers 15 residues. The CDR3 region is CASSPADRLNTEAFF. The DNA of the CDR3 is TGTGCCAGCAGCCCCGCCGACAGGCTAAACACTGAAGCTTTCTTT.

This clonotype was observed many times. This sequence joins TRBV27 and TRBJ1-1; D might be TRBD1 (5 bases). Trimming removed 3 bases at V and 1 base at J, with 9 bases between. Germline CDR1 reads MNHEY; CDR2 reads SMNVEV (reference sequence). CDR3 length: 14 residues. The CDR3 DNA is TGTGCCAGCAGTTTTTCAGGGACGAACACTGAAGCTTTCTTT. As protein: CASSFSGTNTEAFF.

V usage is TRBV13 and J usage is TRBJ1-1; the D gene is possibly TRBD1 (5 bases). The V end was cut by 4 bases, the J end by 0 bases, with 12 bases between. Germline CDR1 and CDR2: PRHDT and FYEKMQ (reference sequence). The CDR3 sequence is 15 residues long. CDR3 sequence: CASSSKGLMNTEAFF. CDR3 sequence (DNA): TGTGCCAGCAGCTCAAAGGGGCTCATGAACACTGAAGCTTTCTTT.